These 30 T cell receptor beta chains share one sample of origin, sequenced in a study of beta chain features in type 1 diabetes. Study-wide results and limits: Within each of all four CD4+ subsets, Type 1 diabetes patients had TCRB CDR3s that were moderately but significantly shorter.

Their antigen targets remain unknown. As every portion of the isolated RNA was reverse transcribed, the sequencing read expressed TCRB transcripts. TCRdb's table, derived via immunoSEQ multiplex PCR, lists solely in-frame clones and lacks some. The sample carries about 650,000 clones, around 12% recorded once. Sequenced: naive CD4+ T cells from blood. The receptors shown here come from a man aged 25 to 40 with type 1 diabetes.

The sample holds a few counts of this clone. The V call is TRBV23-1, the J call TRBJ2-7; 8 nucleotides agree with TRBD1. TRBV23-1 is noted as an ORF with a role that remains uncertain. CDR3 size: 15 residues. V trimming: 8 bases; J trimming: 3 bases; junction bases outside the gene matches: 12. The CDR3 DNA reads TGCGCCAGCGGCCGGGACAGGAGGTGTAGCTACGAGCAGTACTTC. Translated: CASGRDRRCSYEQYF.

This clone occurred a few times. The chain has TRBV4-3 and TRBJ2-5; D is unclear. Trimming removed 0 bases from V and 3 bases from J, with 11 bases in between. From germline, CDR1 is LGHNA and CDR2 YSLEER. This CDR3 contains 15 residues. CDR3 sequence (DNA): TGCGCCAGCAGCCAAGAGTTAAGATCAGAAGAGACCCAGTACTTC. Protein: CASSQELRSEETQYF.

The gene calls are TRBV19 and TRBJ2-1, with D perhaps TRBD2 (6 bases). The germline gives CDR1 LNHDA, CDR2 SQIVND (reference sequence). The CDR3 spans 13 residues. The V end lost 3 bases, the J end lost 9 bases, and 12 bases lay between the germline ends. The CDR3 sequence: CASSIATSIEQFF. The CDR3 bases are TGTGCCAGTAGTATCGCGACTAGTATTGAGCAGTTCTTC.

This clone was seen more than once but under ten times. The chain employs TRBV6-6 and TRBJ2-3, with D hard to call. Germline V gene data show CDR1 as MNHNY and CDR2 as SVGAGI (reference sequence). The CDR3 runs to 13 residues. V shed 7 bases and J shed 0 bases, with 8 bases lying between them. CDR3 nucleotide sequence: TGTGCCAGCAAGGGCACCAGCACAGATACGCAGTATTTT. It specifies CASKGTSTDTQYF.

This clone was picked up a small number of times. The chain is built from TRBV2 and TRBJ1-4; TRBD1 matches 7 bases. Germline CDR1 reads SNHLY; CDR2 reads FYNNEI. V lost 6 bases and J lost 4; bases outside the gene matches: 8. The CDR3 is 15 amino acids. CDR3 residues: CASRGRDSINEKLFF. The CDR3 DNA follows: TGTGCCAGCAGGGGCCGGGACAGTATTAATGAAAAACTGTTTTTT.

The CDR3 region has the DNA TGTGCCAGTAGTATAACAGGGCTCGGCAATGAGCAGTTCTTC. This gives the protein CASSITGLGNEQFF. The chain couples TRBV19 to TRBJ2-1; possibly TRBD1 for D (6 bases). This CDR3 is built from 14 residues. With 2 bases removed from V and 6 bases from J, the gap between germline ends came to 11 bases. Germline V gene lookup returns CDR1 LNHDA and CDR2 SQIVND (reference sequence).

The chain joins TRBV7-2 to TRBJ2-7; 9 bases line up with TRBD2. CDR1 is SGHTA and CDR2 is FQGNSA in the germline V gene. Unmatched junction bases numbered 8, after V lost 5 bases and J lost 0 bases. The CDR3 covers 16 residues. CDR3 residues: CASSPSQRGASYEQYF. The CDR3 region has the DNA TGTGCCAGCAGCCCCTCCCAGCGGGGGGCCTCCTACGAGCAGTACTTC.

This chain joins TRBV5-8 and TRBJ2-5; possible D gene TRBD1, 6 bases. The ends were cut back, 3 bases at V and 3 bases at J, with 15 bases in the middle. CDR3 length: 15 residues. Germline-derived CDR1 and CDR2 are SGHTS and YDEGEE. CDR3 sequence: CASSSQGTKKETQYF. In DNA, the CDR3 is TGTGCCAGCAGCTCCCAAGGGACAAAAAAAGAGACCCAGTACTTC. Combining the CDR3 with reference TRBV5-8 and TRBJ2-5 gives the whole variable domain EAGVTQSPTHLIKTRGQQATLRCSPISGHTSVYWYQQALGLGLQFLLWYDEGEERNRGNFPPRFSGRQFPNYSSELNVNALELEDSALYLCASSSQGTKKETQYFGPGTRLLVL.

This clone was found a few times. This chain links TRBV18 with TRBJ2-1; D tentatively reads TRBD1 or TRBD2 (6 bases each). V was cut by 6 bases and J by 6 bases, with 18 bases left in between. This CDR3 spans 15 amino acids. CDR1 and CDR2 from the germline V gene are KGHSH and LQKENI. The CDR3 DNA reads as TGTGCCAGCTCCACACAAGGGGGGTCCACCAATGAGCAGTTCTTC. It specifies CASSTQGGSTNEQFF.

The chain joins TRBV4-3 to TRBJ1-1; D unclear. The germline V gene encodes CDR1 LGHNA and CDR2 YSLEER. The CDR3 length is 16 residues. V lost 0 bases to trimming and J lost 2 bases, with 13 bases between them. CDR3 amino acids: CASSQDLSTINTEAFF. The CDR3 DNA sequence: TGCGCCAGCAGCCAAGATCTGTCCACAATAAACACTGAAGCTTTCTTT.

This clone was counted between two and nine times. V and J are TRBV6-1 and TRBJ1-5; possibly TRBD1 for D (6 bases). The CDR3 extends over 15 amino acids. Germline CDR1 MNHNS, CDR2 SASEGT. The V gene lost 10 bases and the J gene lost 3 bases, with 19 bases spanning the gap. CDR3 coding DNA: TGTGCCACCCGTGAGTCGGGGGCGCTCAATCAGCCCCAGCATTTT. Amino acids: CATRESGALNQPQHF.

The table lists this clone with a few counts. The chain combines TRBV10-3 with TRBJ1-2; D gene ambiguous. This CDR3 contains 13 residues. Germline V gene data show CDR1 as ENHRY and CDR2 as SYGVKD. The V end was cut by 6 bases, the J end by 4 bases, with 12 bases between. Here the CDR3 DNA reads TGTGCCATCAGCCCCGGATCGCTCTATGGCTACACCTTC. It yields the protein CAISPGSLYGYTF.

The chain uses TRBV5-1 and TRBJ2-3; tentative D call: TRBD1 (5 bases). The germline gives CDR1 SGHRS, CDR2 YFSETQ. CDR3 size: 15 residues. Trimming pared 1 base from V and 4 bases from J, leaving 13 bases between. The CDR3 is CASSLSPGLADTQYF. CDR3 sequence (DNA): TGCGCCAGCAGCTTGAGTCCAGGGTTGGCAGATACGCAGTATTTT.

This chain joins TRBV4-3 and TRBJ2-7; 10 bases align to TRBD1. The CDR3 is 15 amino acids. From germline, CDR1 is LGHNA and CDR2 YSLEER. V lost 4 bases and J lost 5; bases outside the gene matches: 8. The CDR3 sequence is CASSPLGTGVHEQYF. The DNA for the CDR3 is TGCGCCAGCAGCCCACTCGGGACAGGGGTACACGAGCAGTACTTC.

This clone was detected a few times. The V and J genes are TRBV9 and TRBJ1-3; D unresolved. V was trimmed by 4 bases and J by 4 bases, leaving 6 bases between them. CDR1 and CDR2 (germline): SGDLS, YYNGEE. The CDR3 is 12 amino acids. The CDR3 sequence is CASSLAGNTIYF. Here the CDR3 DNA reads TGTGCCAGCAGCCTCGCGGGAAACACCATATATTTT. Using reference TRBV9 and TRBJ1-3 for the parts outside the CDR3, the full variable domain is DSGVTQTPKHLITATGQRVTLRCSPRSGDLSVYWYQQSLDQGLQFLIQYYNGEERAKGNILERFSAQQFPDLHSELNLSSLELGDSALYFCASSLAGNTIYFGEGSWLTVV.

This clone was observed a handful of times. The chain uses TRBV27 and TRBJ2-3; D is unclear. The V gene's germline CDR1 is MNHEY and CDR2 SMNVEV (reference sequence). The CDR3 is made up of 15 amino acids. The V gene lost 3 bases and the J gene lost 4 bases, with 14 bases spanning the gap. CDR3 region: CASSLYSFPSDTQYF. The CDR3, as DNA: TGTGCCAGCAGTTTGTACAGCTTTCCCTCAGATACGCAGTATTTT.

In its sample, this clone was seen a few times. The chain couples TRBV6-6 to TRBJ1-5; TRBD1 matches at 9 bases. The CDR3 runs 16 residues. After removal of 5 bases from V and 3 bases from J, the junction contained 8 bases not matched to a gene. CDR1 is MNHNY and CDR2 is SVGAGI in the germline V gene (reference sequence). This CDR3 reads CASSHTTGGPNQPQHF. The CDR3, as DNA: TGTGCCAGCAGTCACACGACAGGGGGGCCCAATCAGCCCCAGCATTTT.

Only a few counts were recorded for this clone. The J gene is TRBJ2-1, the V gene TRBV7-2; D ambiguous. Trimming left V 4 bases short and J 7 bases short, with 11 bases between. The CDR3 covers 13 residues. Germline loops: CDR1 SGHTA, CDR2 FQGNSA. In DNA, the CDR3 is TGTGCCAGCAGCTCTCTTGGACCGAATGAGCAGTTCTTC. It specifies CASSSLGPNEQFF.

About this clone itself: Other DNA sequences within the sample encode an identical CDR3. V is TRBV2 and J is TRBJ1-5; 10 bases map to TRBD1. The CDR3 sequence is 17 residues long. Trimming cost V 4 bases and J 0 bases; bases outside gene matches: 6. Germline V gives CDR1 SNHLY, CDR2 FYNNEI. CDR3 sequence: CASSAGQGRFSNQPQHF. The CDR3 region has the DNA TGTGCCAGCAGTGCGGGACAGGGGAGGTTTAGCAATCAGCCCCAGCATTTT.

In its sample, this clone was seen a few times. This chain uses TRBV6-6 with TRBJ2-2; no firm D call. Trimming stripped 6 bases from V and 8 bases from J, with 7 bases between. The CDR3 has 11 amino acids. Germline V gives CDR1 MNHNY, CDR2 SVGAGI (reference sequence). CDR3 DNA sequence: TGTGCCAGCAGAAGTCCGGGGGAGCTGTTTTTT. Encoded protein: CASRSPGELFF.

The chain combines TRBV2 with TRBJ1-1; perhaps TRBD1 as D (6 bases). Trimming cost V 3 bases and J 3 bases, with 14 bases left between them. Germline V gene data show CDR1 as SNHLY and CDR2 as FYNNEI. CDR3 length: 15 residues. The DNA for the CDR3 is TGTGCCAGCAGTGATTCTGGACAGAGTTACACTGAAGCTTTCTTT. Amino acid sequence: CASSDSGQSYTEAFF.

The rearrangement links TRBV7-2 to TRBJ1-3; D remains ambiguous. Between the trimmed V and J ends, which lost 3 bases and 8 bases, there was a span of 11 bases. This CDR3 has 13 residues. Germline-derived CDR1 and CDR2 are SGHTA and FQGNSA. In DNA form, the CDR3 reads TGTGCCAGCAGCTTCGGGGTAGGAGACACCATATATTTT. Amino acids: CASSFGVGDTIYF.

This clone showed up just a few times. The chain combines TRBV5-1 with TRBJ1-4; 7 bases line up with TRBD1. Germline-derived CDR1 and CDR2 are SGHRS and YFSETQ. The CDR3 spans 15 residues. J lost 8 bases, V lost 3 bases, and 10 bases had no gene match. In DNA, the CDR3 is TGCGCCAGCAGCTATGCGCCGGGACAGACCGAAAAACTGTTTTTT. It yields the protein CASSYAPGQTEKLFF.

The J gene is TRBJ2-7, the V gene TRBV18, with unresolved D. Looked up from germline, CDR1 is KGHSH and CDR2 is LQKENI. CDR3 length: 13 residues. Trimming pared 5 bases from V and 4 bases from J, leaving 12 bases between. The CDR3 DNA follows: TGTGCCAGCTCATCCACAGCTTCTTACGAGCAGTACTTC. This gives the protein CASSSTASYEQYF.

CDR3 sequence reads: CAWSVQSNSPLHF. As DNA, the CDR3 is TGTGCCTGGAGTGTACAGAGTAATTCACCCCTCCACTTT. The V gene is TRBV30, the J gene TRBJ1-6; D not certain. The CDR3 totals 13 residues. V dropped 0 bases and J dropped 6 bases, with 6 bases sitting between them. Per the germline V gene, CDR1 is GTSNPN and CDR2 is SVGIG (reference sequence).

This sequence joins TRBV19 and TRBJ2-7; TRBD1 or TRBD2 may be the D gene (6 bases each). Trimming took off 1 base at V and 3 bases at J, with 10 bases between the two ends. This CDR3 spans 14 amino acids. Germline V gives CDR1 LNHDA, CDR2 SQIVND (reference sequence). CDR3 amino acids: CASSIAGAHYEQYF. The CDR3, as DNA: TGTGCCAGTAGTATAGCGGGGGCCCACTACGAGCAGTACTTC.

The DNA of the CDR3 is TGTGCCATCAGTGAGTCCTGGGTAGGGACAGGGGACACTGAAGCTTTCTTT. It translates to CAISESWVGTGDTEAFF. The V call is TRBV10-3, the J call TRBJ1-1, with 10 nucleotides matching TRBD1. After removal of 0 bases from V and 3 bases from J, the junction contained 7 bases not matched to a gene. CDR1 and CDR2 (germline): ENHRY, SYGVKD. This CDR3 has 17 amino acids.

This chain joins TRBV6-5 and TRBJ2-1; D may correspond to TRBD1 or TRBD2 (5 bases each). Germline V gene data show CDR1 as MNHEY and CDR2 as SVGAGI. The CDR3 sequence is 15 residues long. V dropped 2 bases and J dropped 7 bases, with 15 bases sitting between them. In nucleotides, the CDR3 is TGTGCCAGCAGTTACGAGGCAGGGTGGGGGAATGAGCAGTTCTTC. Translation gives CASSYEAGWGNEQFF.

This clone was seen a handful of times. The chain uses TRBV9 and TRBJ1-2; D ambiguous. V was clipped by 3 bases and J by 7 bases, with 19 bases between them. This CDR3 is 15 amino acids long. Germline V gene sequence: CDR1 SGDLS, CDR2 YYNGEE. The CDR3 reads CASSANRGIGSGYTF. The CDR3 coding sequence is TGTGCCAGCAGCGCCAACCGCGGGATCGGGAGTGGCTACACCTTC.

CDR3 sequence: CASSSIGDRGSTEAFF. The CDR3 DNA reads as TGTGCCAGCAGCTCTATAGGGGACAGGGGGAGCACTGAAGCTTTCTTT. The gene calls are TRBV13 and TRBJ1-1; 11 nucleotides line up with TRBD1. Trimming took 4 bases from V and 4 from J; bases not matched to a gene: 8. The CDR3 has 16 amino acids. The germline V gene encodes CDR1 PRHDT and CDR2 FYEKMQ (reference sequence).